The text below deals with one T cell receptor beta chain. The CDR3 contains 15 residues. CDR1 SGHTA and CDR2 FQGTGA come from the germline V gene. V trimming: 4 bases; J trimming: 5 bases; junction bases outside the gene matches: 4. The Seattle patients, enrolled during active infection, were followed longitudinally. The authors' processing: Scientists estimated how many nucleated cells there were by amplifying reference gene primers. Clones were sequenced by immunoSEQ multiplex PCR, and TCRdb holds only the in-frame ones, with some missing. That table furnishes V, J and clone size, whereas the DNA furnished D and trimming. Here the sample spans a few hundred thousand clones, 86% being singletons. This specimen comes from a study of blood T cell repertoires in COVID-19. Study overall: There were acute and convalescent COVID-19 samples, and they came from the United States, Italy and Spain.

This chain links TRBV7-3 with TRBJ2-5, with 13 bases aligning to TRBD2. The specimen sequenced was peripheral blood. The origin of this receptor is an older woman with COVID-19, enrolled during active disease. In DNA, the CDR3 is TGTGCCAGCAGCTCCACTAGCGGGGGGGCCGAGACCCAGTACTTC. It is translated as CASSSTSGGAETQYF.